This T cell receptor (beta chain) was found in a study of CDR3 diversity in severe acne. TCRdb re-analysed the PCR reads in MiXCR, keeping a single row per CDR3 protein. The sample includes some 90,000 distinct CDR3 sequences, roughly 49% seen only once; the top ten take 11%. Material: blood. This TCR derives from a male donor with severe acne vulgaris.

The CDR3 DNA reads as TGTGCCAGTACAGCCAGGGCCAACACTGAAGCTTTCTTT. Residues: CASTARANTEAFF. The chain has TRBV19 and TRBJ1-1, with a weak D call TRBD1 (5 bases). The V gene's germline CDR1 is LNHDA and CDR2 SQIVND (reference sequence). The V gene lost 7 bases and the J gene lost 2 bases, with 11 bases spanning the gap. This CDR3 is 13 amino acids long.